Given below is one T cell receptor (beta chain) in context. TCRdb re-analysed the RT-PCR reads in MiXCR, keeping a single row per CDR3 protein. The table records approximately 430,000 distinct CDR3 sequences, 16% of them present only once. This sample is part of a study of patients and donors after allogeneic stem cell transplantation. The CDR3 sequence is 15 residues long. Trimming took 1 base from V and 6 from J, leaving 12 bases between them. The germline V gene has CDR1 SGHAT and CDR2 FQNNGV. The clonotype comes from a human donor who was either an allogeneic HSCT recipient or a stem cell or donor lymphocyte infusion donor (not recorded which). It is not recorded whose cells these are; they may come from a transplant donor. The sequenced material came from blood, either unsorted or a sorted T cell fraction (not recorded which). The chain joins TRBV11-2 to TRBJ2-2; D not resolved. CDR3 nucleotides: TGTGCCAGCAGCTTAGTAATGGTAAAGGCCGGGGAGCTGTTTTTT. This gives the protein CASSLVMVKAGELFF.